The rows below give T cell receptor beta chains drawn from one sample of a study of CD8+ T cells in alopecia areata. Data came from immunoSEQ multiplex PCR; TCRdb stores just in-frame clones and leaves some out. The table shows 150,000 to 200,000 clones, with about three fifths occurring only once. Sample: CD4+ T cells sorted from blood, taken at week 24, from a patient treated with tofacitinib. These TCRs come from a human donor with alopecia areata. Both conserved end residues are part of each CDR3. A D gene is named only where the DNA matches it firmly. Clone size is not always given. Where it is, it says once, few, many or a class for expanded clones.

TRBJ1-5 - TRBV4-3 - TGCGCCAGCAGCCACGAACTACATAGCAATCAGCCCCAGCATTTT CASSHELHSNQPQHF
TRBJ1-4 - TRBV9 - TGTGCCAGCAGCGCAGGACAGTTTAGTGAAAAACTGTTTTTT CASSAGQFSEKLFF
TRBJ1-1 few TRBV29-1 - TGCAGCGTGCGTCGACAGATGATGAACACTGAAGCTTTCTTT CSVRRQMMNTEAFF
TRBJ1-6 few TRBV6-5 - TGTGCCAGCAGTTACTCGATGTTAGGGGAACCCCTCCACTTT CASSYSMLGEPLHF
TRBJ2-5 - TRBV4-3 - TGCGCCAGCAGCCAAGAGTGGATCGGGGGGCGGCAAGAGACCCAGTACTTC CASSQEWIGGRQETQYF
TRBJ2-5 - TRBV2 TRBD2 TGTGCCAGCAGCCCGGGGACTAGCGTTGAGACCCAGTACTTC CASSPGTSVETQYF
TRBJ1-1 few TRBV29-1 TRBD1 TGCAGCGTTGATGAGGGACAGCCGAACACTGAAGCTTTCTTT CSVDEGQPNTEAFF
TRBJ2-7 - TRBV7-9 - TGTGCCAGCAGCATGGGACTGCCGGTCTACGAGCAGTACTTC CASSMGLPVYEQYF
TRBJ1-1 - TRBV30 TRBD1 TGTGCCTGGAGCCTGGACAGGGAGAACACTGAAGCTTTCTTT CAWSLDRENTEAFF
TRBJ1-6 once TRBV5-6 TRBD1 TGTGCCAGCAGCTTGGAAGTGCCAGGGGGAACGCGTGGGAGGCCCCTCCACTTT CASSLEVPGGTRGRPLHF
TRBJ2-3 few TRBV29-1 - TGCAGCGTTGAGGCCTCCCGAAGCACAGATACGCAGTATTTT CSVEASRSTDTQYF
TRBJ2-3 - TRBV2 TRBD2 TGTGCCAGCAGTGGAGGGCGGGGGGGCACAGATACGCAGTATTTT CASSGGRGGTDTQYF
TRBJ2-7 - TRBV5-6 - TGTGCCAGCAGCTTGTGGGGGACGAACCCCGTCTACGAGCAGTACTTC CASSLWGTNPVYEQYF
TRBJ1-2 few TRBV14 - TGTGCCAGCAGCCAAGTATTGGGGGCTCTGGATGGCTACACCTTC CASSQVLGALDGYTF
TRBJ2-1 - TRBV29-1 TRBD1 TGCAGCGGATACAGGGGTAATGAGCAGTTCTTC CSGYRGNEQFF
TRBJ2-3 few TRBV7-2 - TGTGCCAGCACCAAGAGGAGGGCAGATACGCAGTATTTT CASTKRRADTQYF
TRBJ1-2 - TRBV29-1 TRBD1 TGCAGCGGTGCGACAGGGGCGTCTTCTAGATATGGCTACACCTTC CSGATGASSRYGYTF
TRBJ1-2 - TRBV4-1 TRBD1 TGCGCCAGCAGCCAAGACTCGGGACAGGGAGTGTATGGCTACACCTTC CASSQDSGQGVYGYTF
TRBJ1-5 - TRBV6-5 - TGTGCCAGCAGTGGGGCGTCCGGGCCAACAGCGCAGCATTTT CASSGASGPTAQHF
TRBJ2-3 few TRBV4-2 TRBD2 TGTGCCAGCAGGCAAGACGTCTGGACTAGCGGGGGGTCCCGACCCACAGATACGCAGTATTTT CASRQDVWTSGGSRPTDTQYF
TRBJ1-2 once TRBV6-5 TRBD1 TGTGCCAGCAGTTCCGCAACCAACAGGGGATTTTTAGGCTACACCTTC CASSSATNRGFLGYTF
TRBJ2-6 few TRBV25-1 TRBD1 TGTGCCAGCAGAGGGACAGGGGAAGGAGTATCTTTC CASRGTGEGVSF
TRBJ1-1 - TRBV29-1 - TGCAGCGTTGTGAAAGGGGCCGGCACTGAAGCTTTCTTT CSVVKGAGTEAFF
TRBJ2-3 - TRBV6-5 TRBD2 TGTGCCAGCAGTTACAGGGGAGCGGGGGCCACAGATACGCAGTATTTT CASSYRGAGATDTQYF
TRBJ2-7 - TRBV30 - TGTGCCTGGGAGGGGGACTCCTACGAGCAGTACTTC CAWEGDSYEQYF
TRBJ2-7 - TRBV11-1 - TGTGCCAGCACAAATCGTGTGAGCTACGAGCAGTACTTC CASTNRVSYEQYF
TRBJ2-5 - TRBV4-3 - TGCGCCAGCAGCCAGGGGGACGGGGAGACCCAGTACTTC CASSQGDGETQYF
TRBJ2-6 once TRBV30 TRBD1 TGTGCCTGGAGTGGACAGGGCCACTCTGGGGCCAACGTCCTGACTTTC CAWSGQGHSGANVLTF
TRBJ2-7 - TRBV9 - TGTGCCAGCAGCGTGGCAGGGGAGTACGAGCAGTACTTC CASSVAGEYEQYF
TRBJ1-6 - TRBV7-2 - TGTGCCAGCAGTCCCCAGGGAGTGAATTCACCCCTCCACTTT CASSPQGVNSPLHF
TRBJ2-7 few TRBV7-2 TRBD1 TGTGCCAGCAGCTTAATCTGGGGACAGTTCTACGAGCAGTACTTC CASSLIWGQFYEQYF
TRBJ2-7 - TRBV2 - TGTGCCAGCAGGAGGACGAACTACGAGCAGTACTTC CASRRTNYEQYF
TRBJ2-5 - TRBV4-3 TRBD2 TGCGCCAGCAGCCAGGGGACTAGCCTCCAAGAGACCCAGTACTTC CASSQGTSLQETQYF
TRBJ2-7 once TRBV2 - TGTGCCAGCAGTGAAGAAGGCTTCTTATACGAGCAGTACTTC CASSEEGFLYEQYF
TRBJ1-6 few TRBV25-1 - TGTGCCAGCTCTCAACGGACTGGGCTCCACTTT CASSQRTGLHF
TRBJ1-5 - TRBV30 - TGTGCCTGGACCCCAGGAATAAATCAGCCCCAGCATTTT CAWTPGINQPQHF
TRBJ1-2 - TRBV6-6 TRBD1 TGTGCCAGCAGTCCACAGGGGTCCTATGGCTACACCTTC CASSPQGSYGYTF
TRBJ1-4 - TRBV10-3 - TGTGCCATCAGTGAAGGGGCTAATGAAAAACTGTTTTTT CAISEGANEKLFF